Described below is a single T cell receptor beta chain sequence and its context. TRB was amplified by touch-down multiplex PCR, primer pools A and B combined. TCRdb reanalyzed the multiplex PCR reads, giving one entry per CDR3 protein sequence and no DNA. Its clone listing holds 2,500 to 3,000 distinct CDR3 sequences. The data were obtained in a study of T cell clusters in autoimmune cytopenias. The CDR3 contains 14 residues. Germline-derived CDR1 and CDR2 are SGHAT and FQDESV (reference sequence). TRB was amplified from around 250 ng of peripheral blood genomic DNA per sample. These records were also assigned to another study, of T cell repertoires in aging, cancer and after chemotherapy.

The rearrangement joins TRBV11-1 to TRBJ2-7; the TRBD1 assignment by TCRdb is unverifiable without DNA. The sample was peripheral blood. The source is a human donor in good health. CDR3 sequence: CASSFRDRNYEQYF.